A single sample gave rise to the 20 T cell receptor beta chains below, sequenced in a study of T cell responses to AZD1222 COVID-19 vaccine (dated by TCRdb to 2020 to 2022). Libraries were constructed by the immunoSEQ multiplex PCR assay. The table comes from immuneACCESS by way of TCRdb, which keeps in-frame sequences with V and J called. Part of the clones is missing from these tables; in studies checked, under half for an unresolved V gene and the rest for unknown reasons. The sample table holds roughly 67,000 clones, of which 88% were seen once. The ten biggest clones cover under 8.5% of the sample. Interpreted using the paper, the time point label stands for: baseline before first vaccination. The specimen was peripheral blood, collected on day 0 of AZD1222 vaccination. The receptors were gathered from an adult in good health.

J is TRBJ1-2 and V is TRBV9; D call uncertain. V was shortened by 4 bases and J by 2 bases, with 15 bases between the two germline ends. The CDR3 is 15 amino acids. Germline V CDR1 and CDR2: SGDLS, YYNGEE. For the CDR3, the DNA is TGTGCCAGCAGCCGTCGCGCGGACGACAACTATGGCTACACCTTC. The encoded protein is CASSRRADDNYGYTF.

The chain has TRBV30 and TRBJ2-1, with unresolved D. Trimming left V 1 base short and J 12 bases short, with 10 bases between. Germline V gene lookup returns CDR1 GTSNPN and CDR2 SVGIG (reference sequence). The CDR3 has 11 amino acids. In DNA form, the CDR3 reads TGTGCCTGGAGTGACCTGACTTGGCAGTTCTTC. It codes for CAWSDLTWQFF.

This chain connects TRBV7-8 to TRBJ2-7; 9 positions agree with TRBD2. The CDR3 covers 14 residues. Looked up from germline, CDR1 is SGHVS and CDR2 is FQNEAQ. Trimming at V came to 8 bases and at J to 1 base, leaving 6 bases not matched to a gene. The CDR3, as DNA: TGTGCCAGCCGCCCTAGCGGGATTTCCTACGAGCAGTACTTC. It encodes CASRPSGISYEQYF.

The chain joins TRBV27 to TRBJ1-4; D ambiguous. Looked up from germline, CDR1 is MNHEY and CDR2 is SMNVEV (reference sequence). The CDR3 has 13 residues. The V and J ends lost 3 bases and 8 bases respectively, with 10 bases between them. The CDR3 region is CASSFKGGEKLFF. The CDR3 DNA reads TGTGCCAGCAGTTTTAAGGGTGGCGAAAAACTGTTTTTT. The full variable domain, its missing parts supplied by reference TRBV27 and TRBJ1-4, is EAQVTQNPRYLITVTGKKLTVTCSQNMNHEYMSWYRQDPGLGLRQIYYSMNVEVTDKGDVPEGYKVSRKEKRNFPLILESPSPNQTSLYFCASSFKGGEKLFFGSGTQLSVL.

Here the CDR3 DNA reads TGTGCCAGCAGTTTAGGACCGCGGGGTAGCGGGGTCTACAATGAGCAGTTCTTC. Residues: CASSLGPRGSGVYNEQFF. The V gene is TRBV27, the J gene TRBJ2-1, with TRBD2 identical over 8 bases. The trim removed 2 bases at V and 3 bases at J, leaving 12 bases unmatched. CDR3 size: 18 residues. CDR1 is MNHEY and CDR2 is SMNVEV in the germline V gene (reference sequence).

Remarks on this clone: The sample holds other DNA sequences that translate to the same CDR3. This chain joins TRBV7-9 and TRBJ2-5; no firm D call. The CDR3 spans 10 residues. CDR1 is SEHNR, CDR2 FQNEAQ, per germline (reference sequence). Trimming stripped 5 bases from V and 5 bases from J, with 3 bases between. CDR3 nucleotide sequence: TGTGCCAGCAGCCATGAGACCCAGTACTTC. This codes for CASSHETQYF.

The chain joins TRBV4-3 to TRBJ1-5, with D maybe TRBD1 (5 bases). Trimming shortened V by 1 base and J by 9 bases, and 16 bases separated the two germline ends. There are 15 residues in the CDR3. Per the germline V gene, CDR1 is LGHNA and CDR2 is YSLEER. The DNA of the CDR3 is TGCGCCAGCAGCCAAGTATCCAGCCAGGGCGTGCCCCAGCATTTT. Translation gives CASSQVSSQGVPQHF.

The chain employs TRBV30 and TRBJ1-1; the D is unclear. Germline lookup yields CDR1 GTSNPN and CDR2 SVGIG (reference sequence). Trimming pared 4 bases from V and 11 bases from J, leaving 23 bases between. The CDR3 extends over 14 amino acids. The CDR3 here is CAWTPPPSGRRAFF. CDR3 in DNA: TGTGCCTGGACCCCACCACCGAGCGGCCGCCGGGCTTTCTTT.

The chain carries TRBV11-2 and TRBJ2-7; 8 bases match TRBD2. V was clipped by 0 bases and J by 3 bases; unmatched bases: 16. The CDR3 is 19 amino acids. Germline-derived CDR1 and CDR2 are SGHAT and FQNNGV. The CDR3 here is CASSLDPSALSGSIYEQYF. In nucleotides, the CDR3 is TGTGCCAGCAGCTTAGATCCGAGCGCACTGAGCGGGAGTATCTACGAGCAGTACTTC. The whole variable domain, remainder taken from reference TRBV11-2 and TRBJ2-7, is EAGVAQSPRYKIIEKRQSVAFWCNPISGHATLYWYQQILGQGPKLLIQFQNNGVVDDSQLPKDRFSAERLKGVDSTLKIQPAKLEDSAVYLCASSLDPSALSGSIYEQYFGPGTRLTVT.

The J gene is TRBJ2-5, the V gene TRBV11-2, with a weak D call TRBD2 (6 bases). V lost 4 bases to trimming and J lost 5 bases, with 14 bases between them. This CDR3 comprises 14 residues. Germline V lookup: CDR1 SGHAT, CDR2 FQNNGV. Here the CDR3 reads CASSWAGGRETQYF. The CDR3 coding sequence is TGTGCCAGCAGCTGGGCCGGGGGAAGGGAGACCCAGTACTTC.

With respect to this clone: Germline is not matched at one junction end, which may reflect a read error. The V call is TRBV5-1, the J call TRBJ2-1; no clear D. In germline, CDR1 is SGHRS, CDR2 YFSETQ. This CDR3 contains 12 residues. The CDR3 bases are TGCGCCAGCAGCCTCGAGGTGGATGGCATGATCTTC. This codes for CASSLEVDGMIF.

This chain uses TRBV4-1 with TRBJ1-3; 7 nucleotides match TRBD1. The CDR3 length is 15 residues. V shed 3 bases, J shed 1 base, and the junction held 3 bases outside the gene matches. CDR1 is MGHRA, CDR2 YSYEKL, per germline. CDR3 in amino acids: CASSQLQGSGNTIYF. As DNA, the CDR3 is TGCGCCAGCAGCCAGTTACAGGGGTCTGGAAACACCATATATTTT.

The chain is built from TRBV7-9 and TRBJ1-1, with a possible D match to TRBD1 (5 bases). The CDR3 is 16 residues long. Trimming took 3 bases from V and 0 from J, leaving 14 bases between them. Germline loops: CDR1 SEHNR, CDR2 FQNEAQ (reference sequence). The CDR3 region has the DNA TGTGCCAGCAGCTTCTTCCAGGGCAGAGTGAACACTGAAGCTTTCTTT. Its translation is CASSFFQGRVNTEAFF.

The CDR3 nucleotides are TGTGCCAGCAATCTCGGGACAGGATCTTTGTCCCAGCATTTT. This translates into CASNLGTGSLSQHF. The chain links TRBV28 to TRBJ1-5, with 8 bases identical to TRBD1. The ends lost 7 bases at V and 11 bases at J; junction bases unmatched: 13. CDR1 and CDR2 (germline): MDHEN, SYDVKM. CDR3 length equals 14 residues.

This chain uses TRBV7-2 with TRBJ2-1; TRBD2 matches at 7 bases. The germline V gene encodes CDR1 SGHTA and CDR2 FQGNSA. The CDR3 loop spans 17 amino acids. With 5 bases clipped from V and 0 bases from J, the junction kept 10 bases outside the gene matches. CDR3 bases: TGTGCCAGCAGCCAAAAGGGACTATCGAGCTCCTACAATGAGCAGTTCTTC. Residues: CASSQKGLSSSYNEQFF.

This clone showed up just once. The chain employs TRBV28 and TRBJ1-5, with 8 bases lining up with TRBD1. The CDR3 loop spans 15 amino acids. The junction had 14 bases not matched to a gene; V was cut back by 5 bases and J by 11 bases. The germline gives CDR1 MDHEN, CDR2 SYDVKM. The CDR3: CASSGADRGPRAQHF. In DNA form, the CDR3 reads TGTGCCAGCAGTGGGGCTGACAGGGGCCCAAGAGCCCAGCATTTT.

V gene TRBV27 combines with J gene TRBJ2-3; tentative D call: TRBD2 (7 bases). The germline CDR1 and CDR2 sequences are MNHEY and SMNVEV (reference sequence). This CDR3 is 15 amino acids long. Trimming left V 4 bases short and J 7 bases short, with 18 bases between. The DNA for the CDR3 is TGTGCCAGCAGTTCAGGGGCGGGAGCGACGCATACGCAGTATTTT. As protein: CASSSGAGATHTQYF.

The chain carries TRBV25-1 and TRBJ1-5; unclear D gene. Trimming removed 1 base at V and 0 bases at J, with 7 bases between. Germline-derived CDR1 and CDR2 are MGHDK and SYGVNS. The CDR3 consists of 15 residues. The CDR3 DNA is TGTGCCAGCAGTGAATTAGACAATAGCAATCAGCCCCAGCATTTT. It specifies CASSELDNSNQPQHF.

This clone was detected once. Here the CDR3 DNA reads TGTGCCACCAGTGACACGACTGCAGGGTACAATGAGCAGTTCTTC. Its translation is CATSDTTAGYNEQFF. The chain couples TRBV24-1 to TRBJ2-1; D possibly corresponds to TRBD1 (5 bases). CDR3 length: 15 residues. V lost 4 bases and J 4 bases, leaving 13 bases between the germline ends. Per germline, CDR1 KGHDR and CDR2 SFDVKD.

This clone was detected a few times. The chain is built from TRBV5-6 and TRBJ2-7, with D unresolved. Germline assignment: CDR1 SGHDT and CDR2 YYEEEE. The CDR3 sequence is 13 residues long. The V gene lost 4 bases and the J gene lost 3 bases, with 11 bases spanning the gap. CDR3 sequence: CASSAGPHYEQYF. CDR3 bases: TGTGCCAGCAGCGCCGGGCCCCACTACGAGCAGTACTTC.